Below are 25 T cell receptor beta chains sequenced from a single sample in a study of T cell responses to AZD1222 COVID-19 vaccine. Sequencing used immunoSEQ multiplex PCR; TCRdb keeps in-frame clones, though not all of them. The data show approximately 130,000 clones, roughly 93% seen once. Sequenced here: peripheral blood, sampled on day 0 of AZD1222 vaccination. All receptors derive from an adult in good health.

In this sample, this clone turned up once. The rearrangement links TRBV3-1 (or the pseudogene TRBV3-2) to TRBJ1-4; D gene ambiguous. V was clipped by 4 bases and J by 2 bases, with 8 bases between them. Germline values: CDR1 LGHDT, CDR2 YNNKEL (reference sequence). This CDR3 has 14 residues. CDR3 nucleotide sequence: TGTGCCAGCAGCCCCCGGGGTACTAATGAAAAACTGTTTTTT. Protein product: CASSPRGTNEKLFF.

V and J are TRBV6-5 and TRBJ2-7, with TRBD1 matching 7 bases. Trimming cost V 7 bases and J 1 base; bases outside gene matches: 10. The CDR3 length is 15 residues. Germline CDR1 and CDR2: MNHEY and SVGAGI. CDR3 residues: CASTPPTGQSYEQYF. In DNA, the CDR3 is TGTGCCAGCACCCCCCCGACGGGACAGTCCTACGAGCAGTACTTC.

This chain joins TRBV18 and TRBJ1-1, with a weak D call TRBD1 (6 bases). The CDR3 is 16 amino acids. Germline V gives CDR1 KGHSH, CDR2 LQKENI. The germline V and J ends were trimmed by 6 bases and 1 base, with 18 bases remaining between them. CDR3 protein: CASSHDGGPENTEAFF. CDR3 bases: TGTGCCAGCTCCCACGATGGGGGCCCAGAGAACACTGAAGCTTTCTTT. The full variable domain, in which reference TRBV18 and TRBJ1-1 provide the parts outside the CDR3, is NAGVMQNPRHLVRRRGQEARLRCSPMKGHSHVYWYRQLPEEGLKFMVYLQKENIIDESGMPKERFSAEFPKEGPSILRIQQVVRGDSAAYFCASSHDGGPENTEAFFGQGTRLTVV.

The rearrangement uses TRBV7-9 and TRBJ1-2; D ambiguous. The germline gives CDR1 SEHNR, CDR2 FQNEAQ (reference sequence). This CDR3 spans 15 amino acids. V was shortened by 0 bases and J by 4 bases, with 12 bases between the two germline ends. The CDR3 DNA follows: TGTGCCAGCAGCTTAGCCCCGGGCCCGGGCTATGGCTACACCTTC. Translation gives CASSLAPGPGYGYTF.

The CDR3 spells CASSALVSAKNIQYF. The CDR3 DNA sequence: TGTGCCAGCAGTGCTCTAGTCTCGGCCAAAAACATTCAGTACTTC. V gene TRBV2 combines with J gene TRBJ2-4; D uncertain. This CDR3 contains 15 residues. Trimming pared 4 bases from V and 1 base from J, leaving 11 bases between. Germline V lookup: CDR1 SNHLY, CDR2 FYNNEI. The whole variable domain, filled in from reference TRBV2 and TRBJ2-4, reads EPEVTQTPSHQVTQMGQEVILRCVPISNHLYFYWYRQILGQKVEFLVSFYNNEISEKSEIFDDQFSVERPDGSNFTLKIRSTKLEDSAMYFCASSALVSAKNIQYFGAGTRLSVL.

The chain recombines TRBV13 with TRBJ1-1, with a tentative D call TRBD1 (6 bases). The CDR3 length is 13 residues. CDR1 and CDR2 (germline): PRHDT, FYEKMQ (reference sequence). The V and J ends lost 5 bases and 4 bases respectively, with 11 bases between them. CDR3 DNA sequence: TGTGCCAGCAGCAGGGGGAGGGCCACTGAAGCTTTCTTT. It specifies CASSRGRATEAFF.

The sample holds a few counts of this clone. The rearrangement joins TRBV3-1 (or the pseudogene TRBV3-2) to TRBJ2-7, with 13 bases that match TRBD2. The J segment lost 3 bases and the V segment lost 3 bases, leaving 5 bases of the junction unmatched. Germline CDR1 is LGHDT and CDR2 is YNNKEL (reference sequence). The CDR3 has 16 residues. CDR3 region: CASSHRRTSGGYEQYF. For the CDR3, the DNA is TGTGCCAGCAGCCACCGCCGGACTAGCGGGGGCTACGAGCAGTACTTC.

The chain is built from TRBV7-9 and TRBJ1-3; D possibly corresponds to TRBD1 (5 bases). The germline V and J ends were trimmed by 1 base and 1 base, with 8 bases remaining between them. From germline, CDR1 is SEHNR and CDR2 FQNEAQ (reference sequence). This CDR3 has 15 residues. CDR3 loop: CASSLGQGSGNTIYF. CDR3 DNA sequence: TGTGCCAGCAGCTTAGGGCAGGGATCTGGAAACACCATATATTTT. Drawing the rest from reference TRBV7-9 and TRBJ1-3, the complete variable domain is DTGVSQNPRHKITKRGQNVTFRCDPISEHNRLYWYRQTLGQGPEFLTYFQNEAQLEKSRLLSDRFSAERPKGSFSTLEIQRTEQGDSAMYLCASSLGQGSGNTIYFGEGSWLTVV.

The rearrangement joins TRBV4-1 to TRBJ2-7, with D possibly TRBD2 on 5 matching bases. Germline lookup yields CDR1 MGHRA and CDR2 YSYEKL. CDR3 length: 15 residues. With 0 bases removed from V and 6 bases from J, the gap between germline ends came to 15 bases. CDR3 region: CASSQDKRAGIEQYF. The CDR3 DNA is TGCGCCAGCAGCCAAGATAAGCGCGCGGGCATCGAGCAGTACTTC.

CDR3 bases: TGCGCCAGCAGCCCAGGGCGATTGGGGACTAGCGGATCTTTTAACCAAGAGACCCAGTACTTC. Its protein is CASSPGRLGTSGSFNQETQYF. The chain combines TRBV4-3 with TRBJ2-5; 11 bases are a match to TRBD2. Germline V CDR1 and CDR2: LGHNA, YSLEER. This CDR3 region has 21 residues. V lost 4 bases to trimming and J lost 0 bases; unmatched junction nucleotides: 19.

V gene TRBV21-1 combines with J gene TRBJ1-1. TRBV21-1 is reported as a pseudogene. The CDR3 extends over 12 amino acids. The CDR3, as DNA: TGTGCCCGGGTGGTCAGAAACACTGAAGCTTTCTTT. Translating it yields CARVVRNTEAFF.

The genes are TRBV28 and TRBJ1-5; D is possibly TRBD1 (6 bases). V lost 5 bases and J 2 bases, leaving 16 bases between the germline ends. This CDR3 is 16 amino acids long. Looked up from germline, CDR1 is MDHEN and CDR2 is SYDVKM. The CDR3 is CASSTPTGNGNQPQHF. The CDR3 region has the DNA TGTGCCAGCAGTACGCCGACAGGTAATGGCAATCAGCCCCAGCATTTT.

The chain couples TRBV4-2 to TRBJ2-7; unclear D gene. Germline V gene data show CDR1 as LGHNA and CDR2 as YNFKEQ. This CDR3 region has 15 residues. Between the trimmed V and J ends, which lost 0 bases and 0 bases, there was a span of 9 bases. CDR3 residues: CASSQEGLLSYEQYF. For the CDR3, the DNA is TGTGCCAGCAGCCAAGAAGGGCTGCTCTCCTACGAGCAGTACTTC.

To note about this clone: The sample carries other DNA sequences with the same CDR3. The rearrangement uses TRBV7-9 and TRBJ1-1; no clear D. Germline V CDR1 and CDR2: SEHNR, FQNEAQ (reference sequence). V lost 3 bases and J lost 0, with 8 bases in between. The CDR3 length is 14 residues. The CDR3 reads CASSLGGLNTEAFF. The CDR3 DNA reads TGTGCCAGCAGCTTGGGCGGCTTGAACACTGAAGCTTTCTTT.

The gene calls are TRBV28 and TRBJ1-6; tentative D call: TRBD1 (5 bases). CDR3 length equals 14 residues. With 2 bases removed from V and 6 bases from J, the gap between germline ends came to 8 bases. Germline loops: CDR1 MDHEN, CDR2 SYDVKM. The CDR3 region has the DNA TGTGCCAGCAGTTTAGCAGGGCCTAATTCACCCCTCCACTTT. Translating gives CASSLAGPNSPLHF.

The genes are TRBV4-2 and TRBJ1-3; no clear D. Germline CDR1 LGHNA, CDR2 YNFKEQ. The CDR3 consists of 14 residues. Trimming took off 2 bases at V and 2 bases at J, with 7 bases between the two ends. The CDR3 bases are TGTGCCAGCAGCCAATCCACCCCTGGAAACACCATATATTTT. It codes for CASSQSTPGNTIYF.

The genes are TRBV27 and TRBJ2-3, with 12 bases aligning to TRBD2. J gave up 0 bases and V 8 bases, and 3 bases lay outside the gene matches. Germline CDR1 is MNHEY and CDR2 is SMNVEV (reference sequence). There are 15 residues in the CDR3. The CDR3 DNA reads as TGTGCCAGCGGGGGGACTAGCGGGAGCACAGATACGCAGTATTTT. Its translation: CASGGTSGSTDTQYF.

The chain is built from TRBV18 and TRBJ2-2; maybe TRBD1 (5 bases). Germline-derived CDR1 and CDR2 are KGHSH and LQKENI. The CDR3 consists of 12 residues. Trimming cost V 10 bases and J 7 bases, with 13 bases left between them. In nucleotides, the CDR3 is TGTGCCATCCCGAACCAGGGCGGGGAGCTGTTTTTT. Residues: CAIPNQGGELFF.

The rearrangement links TRBV24-1 to TRBJ2-5, with D possibly TRBD2 on 5 matching bases. CDR1 is KGHDR and CDR2 is SFDVKD in the germline V gene. Trimming pared 2 bases from V and 2 bases from J, leaving 11 bases between. This CDR3 spans 15 amino acids. The CDR3 coding sequence is TGTGCCACCAGTGATTCTGTCAGGAGGCAAGAGACCCAGTACTTC. Its translation is CATSDSVRRQETQYF.

This clone was counted between two and nine times. This chain uses TRBV28 with TRBJ1-4, with unresolved D. The CDR3 contains 14 residues. V was trimmed by 5 bases and J by 0 bases, leaving 7 bases between them. Germline V gene data show CDR1 as MDHEN and CDR2 as SYDVKM. CDR3 sequence: CASSGRPTNEKLFF. In DNA form, the CDR3 reads TGTGCCAGCAGTGGTAGGCCAACTAATGAAAAACTGTTTTTT.

This chain connects TRBV28 to TRBJ2-7; D possibly corresponds to TRBD1 (5 bases). The germline V gene encodes CDR1 MDHEN and CDR2 SYDVKM. With 1 base removed from V and 2 bases from J, the gap between germline ends came to 12 bases. The CDR3 has 15 amino acids. The CDR3 coding sequence is TGTGCCAGCAGTTTATTGGCAGGGCAAGCCTACGAGCAGTACTTC. Its protein is CASSLLAGQAYEQYF.

This chain uses TRBV10-3 with TRBJ2-1, with 14 bases that match TRBD2. V trimming: 6 bases; J trimming: 7 bases; junction bases outside the gene matches: 8. The length of the CDR3 is 16 residues. From germline, CDR1 is ENHRY and CDR2 SYGVKD. CDR3 residues: CAISSGLAGAGNEQFF. Written as DNA, the CDR3 is TGTGCCATCAGCTCGGGACTAGCGGGAGCTGGGAATGAGCAGTTCTTC.

This clone was detected only a few times. CDR3 in DNA: TGTGCCAGCAGCGTAGGGCAGCAAGAGACCCAGTACTTC. Translating it yields CASSVGQQETQYF. The V call is TRBV9, the J call TRBJ2-5; D is unclear. Germline-derived CDR1 and CDR2 are SGDLS and YYNGEE. V lost 0 bases to trimming and J lost 2 bases, with 5 bases between them. The CDR3 is 13 amino acids.

The table lists this clone with a count of one. The V gene is TRBV28, the J gene TRBJ1-5; 7 positions agree with TRBD1. This CDR3 contains 15 residues. Germline lookup yields CDR1 MDHEN and CDR2 SYDVKM. V was clipped by 7 bases and J by 2 bases; unmatched bases: 8. Here the CDR3 reads CASNQGGSGNQPQHF. CDR3 sequence (DNA): TGTGCCAGCAACCAGGGGGGAAGCGGCAATCAGCCCCAGCATTTT.

This chain uses TRBV29-1 with TRBJ1-6; 7 nucleotides line up with TRBD1. The germline gives CDR1 SQVTM, CDR2 ANQGSEA. The CDR3 runs 13 residues. Trimming at V came to 0 bases and at J to 10 bases, leaving 3 bases not matched to a gene. The chain's CDR3 is CSVEEAGGSPLHF. The CDR3 region has the DNA TGCAGCGTTGAAGAGGCAGGGGGATCACCCCTCCACTTT.